This is a list of T cell receptor beta chains from one sample in a study of blood T cell repertoires in COVID-19. The protocol was immunoSEQ multiplex PCR, while the TCRdb copy is restricted to in-frame clones and leaves out a portion. The sample carries about 480,000 clones, roughly 89% recorded once. The specimen sequenced was peripheral blood. The receptors here all came from a man aged 18 to 30 with COVID-19, enrolled during active disease. Each CDR3 is given with its conserved first and last residue. D genes are given only for firm matches. The size field is filled for only some rows; it gives once, few, many or a size class.

j_call	v_call	d_call	cdr3_length	clone_size	cdr3_aa	cdr3_nt
TRBJ1-2	TRBV3-1/TRBV3-2	TRBD1	16	.	CASSQDRDRGIRGYTF	TGTGCCAGCAGCCAAGATCGGGACAGGGGAATAAGAGGCTACACCTTC
TRBJ2-1	TRBV19	.	13	.	CASRGGRFNEQFF	TGTGCCAGTAGGGGGGGGCGCTTTAATGAGCAGTTCTTC
TRBJ2-2	TRBV5-4	.	16	.	CASSLASRGNTGELFF	TGTGCCAGCAGCTTGGCTTCGCGGGGGAACACCGGGGAGCTGTTTTTT
TRBJ2-1	TRBV24-1	.	15	.	CATSGAGGGQHEQFF	TGTGCCACCAGCGGGGCGGGCGGGGGACAACATGAGCAGTTCTTC
TRBJ2-7	TRBV1	.	21	.	CTSSQDGCERGPTMSSYEQYF	TGCACCAGCAGCCAAGATGGGTGTGAGCGGGGGCCAACCATGAGCTCCTACGAGCAGTACTTC
TRBJ2-2	TRBV12-3/TRBV12-4	.	12	.	CAIDSNTGELFF	TGTGCCATTGACAGTAACACCGGGGAGCTGTTTTTT
TRBJ2-1	TRBV3-1/TRBV3-2	TRBD2	16	.	CASSLAGSSSYNEQFF	TGTGCCAGCAGCTTAGCGGGTTCTAGCTCCTACAATGAGCAGTTCTTC
TRBJ2-1	TRBV5-4	TRBD1	16	.	CASSFGGQGVYNEQFF	TGTGCCAGCAGCTTCGGGGGACAGGGGGTTTACAATGAGCAGTTCTTC
TRBJ2-7	TRBV28	TRBD1	14	.	CASSLDRGWDEQYF	TGTGCCAGCAGTTTAGACAGGGGTTGGGACGAGCAGTACTTC
TRBJ1-4	TRBV5-6	TRBD1	13	once	CASSLARDRRLFF	TGTGCCAGCAGCTTGGCGAGGGACAGACGACTGTTTTTT
TRBJ1-4	TRBV18	TRBD1	14	.	CASSSGTGGEKLFF	TGTGCCAGCTCATCCGGGACAGGGGGTGAAAAACTGTTTTTT
TRBJ2-7	TRBV2	TRBD1	13	.	CASSLDRGGEQYF	TGTGCCAGCAGCCTGGACAGGGGAGGCGAGCAGTACTTC
TRBJ1-6	TRBV30	TRBD1	15	.	CAWTVGQAYNSPLHF	TGTGCCTGGACTGTGGGACAGGCCTATAATTCACCCCTCCACTTT
TRBJ2-3	TRBV6-5	TRBD1	16	.	CASSLTGGAGTDTQYF	TGTGCCAGCAGTTTAACAGGGGGCGCCGGCACAGATACGCAGTATTTT
TRBJ2-7	TRBV15	TRBD2	19	.	CATSRDLPPTSGFSYEQYF	TGTGCCACCAGCAGAGATCTTCCGCCTACTAGCGGGTTCTCCTACGAGCAGTACTTC
TRBJ1-2	TRBV6-5	.	13	.	CASINQGGSGYTF	TGTGCCAGCATCAACCAGGGAGGGAGTGGCTACACCTTC
TRBJ2-7	TRBV6-5	TRBD2	13	.	CATGRADSYEQYF	TGTGCCACCGGGAGGGCGGACTCCTACGAGCAGTACTTC
TRBJ2-1	TRBV11-2	.	14	.	CASSYRLAYNEQFF	TGTGCCAGCAGTTACAGACTAGCCTACAATGAGCAGTTCTTC
TRBJ2-1	TRBV19	.	15	.	CASSIRGSSYNEQFF	TGTGCCAGTAGTATCCGCGGAAGCTCCTACAATGAGCAGTTCTTC
TRBJ1-5	TRBV7-9	.	18	.	CASSSEPLGSNQNQPQHF	TGTGCCAGCAGCTCAGAACCCCTAGGGAGTAACCAAAATCAGCCCCAGCATTTT
TRBJ2-5	TRBV10-3	.	15	.	CAIRKSRRLQETQYF	TGTGCCATCAGGAAGTCTAGGAGGCTACAAGAGACCCAGTACTTC
TRBJ2-7	TRBV6-1	.	14	.	CASSEVFGGYEQYF	TGTGCCAGCAGTGAGGTATTCGGAGGCTACGAGCAGTACTTC
TRBJ2-1	TRBV5-3	.	15	.	CARSLLRDNYNEQFF	TGTGCCAGAAGCTTGCTCCGGGACAATTACAATGAGCAGTTCTTC
TRBJ1-5	TRBV19	TRBD1	17	once	CASTLLTGQGAIQPQHF	TGTGCCAGTACCCTTTTAACGGGACAGGGGGCTATTCAGCCCCAGCATTTT
TRBJ1-4	TRBV5-1	.	13	few	CASSLQLNEKLFF	TGCGCCAGCAGCTTACAGCTTAATGAAAAACTGTTTTTT
TRBJ2-1	TRBV9	.	13	.	CASSAGQHNEQFF	TGTGCCAGCAGCGCGGGACAACACAATGAGCAGTTCTTC
TRBJ1-2	TRBV5-1	TRBD1	15	.	CASSLDATGDYGYTF	TGCGCCAGCAGCTTGGACGCAACAGGGGACTATGGCTACACCTTC
TRBJ1-2	TRBV12-3/TRBV12-4	.	12	.	CASRVQGYGYTF	TGTGCCAGCAGGGTACAGGGCTATGGCTACACCTTC
TRBJ1-2	TRBV30	.	13	.	CAWTGVDNYGYTF	TGTGCCTGGACAGGGGTGGATAACTATGGCTACACCTTC
TRBJ2-3	TRBV10-1	.	17	.	CASSESLYPVGGDTQYF	TGCGCCAGCAGTGAGTCCTTATATCCTGTAGGCGGAGATACGCAGTATTTT
TRBJ1-3	TRBV4-2	.	16	.	CASSPTDRSSGNTIYF	TGTGCCAGCAGCCCAACGGACAGAAGCTCTGGAAACACCATATATTTT
TRBJ2-7	TRBV7-2	TRBD2	14	.	CASRKRGDSYEQYF	TGTGCCAGCAGGAAGCGGGGGGACTCCTACGAGCAGTACTTC
TRBJ1-2	TRBV30	TRBD1	13	.	CAWSLGQGDGYTF	TGTGCCTGGAGCCTGGGACAGGGAGACGGCTACACCTTC
TRBJ2-2	TRBV11-2	.	17	.	CASRLYTGNANTGELFF	TGTGCCAGCAGGCTATATACAGGGAACGCGAACACCGGGGAGCTGTTTTTT
TRBJ2-1	TRBV11-2	TRBD2	15	.	CASTNIAGGYNEQFF	TGTGCCAGCACCAACATAGCGGGGGGCTACAATGAGCAGTTCTTC